The 13 T cell receptor beta chains in this list originate from one sample, sequenced in a study of blood T cell repertoires in COVID-19. Using immunoSEQ multiplex PCR, the repertoire was profiled, and TCRdb retains in-frame clones only, with some absent. The sample includes over 130,000 clones, about four fifths seen only once; the top ten take roughly 2.3%. Sequenced material: peripheral blood. These receptor sequences come from a man between 65 and 85 years old with acute or convalescent COVID-19.

This chain connects TRBV19 to TRBJ1-4; TRBD1 matches 7 bases. The CDR3 runs 15 residues. The germline V gene has CDR1 LNHDA and CDR2 SQIVND (reference sequence). V lost 6 bases, J lost 2 bases, and 6 bases stayed unmatched. The CDR3 loop reads CASSLRQGTNEKLFF. DNA of the CDR3: TGTGCCAGTAGCCTACGACAGGGCACTAATGAAAAACTGTTTTTT.

Points on this clone: The sample carries other DNA sequences with the same CDR3. The rearrangement joins TRBV11-1 to TRBJ2-1, with 11 bases identical to TRBD2. The V segment lost 5 bases and the J segment 1 base; nucleotides outside the gene matches: 1. Per the germline V gene, CDR1 is SGHAT and CDR2 is FQDESV (reference sequence). There are 15 residues in the CDR3. CDR3 in amino acids: CASSRLAGSYNEQFF. The CDR3 DNA reads TGTGCCAGCAGCCGACTAGCGGGATCCTACAATGAGCAGTTCTTC.

This clone appeared a few times. This rearrangement joins TRBV6-5 to TRBJ2-7, with D possibly matching TRBD1 (6 bases). This CDR3 comprises 14 residues. V was cut by 7 bases and J by 1 base, with 14 bases left in between. Germline V gene sequence: CDR1 MNHEY, CDR2 SVGAGI. For the CDR3, the DNA is TGTGCCAGCACACGGGACCAGGGGTCCTACGAGCAGTACTTC. This gives the protein CASTRDQGSYEQYF.

The V and J genes are TRBV23-1 and TRBJ2-7, with 7 bases identical to TRBD1. TRBV23-1 is an ORF for which the function is uncertain. Unmatched junction bases numbered 14, after V lost 6 bases and J lost 3 bases. The CDR3 is 16 residues long. DNA of the CDR3: TGCGCCAGCAGCCTAACAGGGGACGAGCGCGTCTACGAGCAGTACTTC. Residues: CASSLTGDERVYEQYF.

The table lists this clone with a count of one. The chain combines TRBV19 with TRBJ2-5; the D gene is possibly TRBD2 (5 bases). From germline, CDR1 is LNHDA and CDR2 SQIVND (reference sequence). Trimming removed 5 bases from V and 2 bases from J, with 12 bases in between. The CDR3 contains 14 residues. The CDR3: CASSVTGIQETQYF. The CDR3 nucleotides are TGTGCCAGTAGTGTTACGGGGATTCAAGAGACCCAGTACTTC.

This chain connects TRBV5-1 to TRBJ2-1, with unresolved D. The CDR3 covers 14 residues. CDR1 SGHRS and CDR2 YFSETQ come from the germline V gene. V was cut by 0 bases and J by 7 bases, with 11 bases left in between. The CDR3 DNA reads as TGCGCCAGCAGCTTGGAAGAAATGCGGAATGAGCAGTTCTTC. Translation gives CASSLEEMRNEQFF.

This sequence joins TRBV9 and TRBJ2-7, with TRBD1 matching 8 bases. This CDR3 contains 14 residues. Germline CDR1 reads SGDLS; CDR2 reads YYNGEE. V dropped 0 bases and J dropped 5; count of bases not matched to a gene: 4. CDR3 coding DNA: TGTGCCAGCAGCGTAGGACAGGGGAGGCACGAGCAGTACTTC. Residues: CASSVGQGRHEQYF.

The rearrangement uses TRBV27 and TRBJ2-1, with 12 nucleotides matching TRBD2. Germline CDR1 MNHEY, CDR2 SMNVEV (reference sequence). V lost 7 bases to trimming and J lost 2 bases; unmatched junction nucleotides: 3. The CDR3 is 15 amino acids. In DNA, the CDR3 is TGTGCCAGCAAGGGACTAGCGGGCACCTACAATGAGCAGTTCTTC. Translated, it gives CASKGLAGTYNEQFF.

To note about this clone: This sample includes further DNA sequences coding for the same CDR3. V and J are TRBV7-9 and TRBJ1-4; TRBD1 matches 8 bases. Germline V gives CDR1 SEHNR, CDR2 FQNEAQ (reference sequence). J gave up 4 bases and V 5 bases, and 3 bases lay outside the gene matches. The CDR3 extends over 14 amino acids. CDR3 loop: CASSPGQDNEKLFF. CDR3 nucleotides: TGTGCCAGCAGCCCGGGACAGGATAATGAAAAACTGTTTTTT.

This chain connects TRBV28 to TRBJ2-7; TRBD2 matches at 12 bases. Germline loops: CDR1 MDHEN, CDR2 SYDVKM. V lost 6 bases, J lost 2 bases, and 14 bases stayed unmatched. The CDR3 sequence is 18 residues long. CDR3 in amino acids: CASSRWGKLAGGPYEQYF. CDR3 nucleotide sequence: TGTGCCAGCAGCCGGTGGGGGAAACTAGCGGGAGGTCCCTACGAGCAGTACTTC.

The rearrangement uses TRBV9 and TRBJ1-1; D is possibly TRBD1 (5 bases). V was cut by 3 bases and J by 0 bases, with 9 bases left in between. The germline V gene has CDR1 SGDLS and CDR2 YYNGEE. This CDR3 spans 14 amino acids. Here the CDR3 DNA reads TGTGCCAGCAGCGACGGGGGATTGAACACTGAAGCTTTCTTT. It specifies CASSDGGLNTEAFF.

As for this clone: One end of the junction fails to match germline, which may point to a read error. This sequence joins TRBV6-1 and TRBJ1-1; no reliable D call. This CDR3 region has 11 residues. Germline CDR1 is MNHNS and CDR2 is SASEGT. CDR3 loop: CASSETQSSLF. CDR3 coding DNA: TGTGCCAGCAGTGAAACCCAGTCTTCCCTCTTT.

V usage is TRBV7-2 and J usage is TRBJ2-1; D perhaps matches TRBD2 (5 bases). Trimming removed 0 bases at V and 10 bases at J, with 19 bases between. The CDR3 covers 16 residues. CDR1 is SGHTA and CDR2 is FQGNSA in the germline V gene. The CDR3 nucleotides are TGTGCCAGCAGCTTAGCTGGGCGTTCGGGTACTAGGGAGCAGTTCTTC. Its translation: CASSLAGRSGTREQFF.